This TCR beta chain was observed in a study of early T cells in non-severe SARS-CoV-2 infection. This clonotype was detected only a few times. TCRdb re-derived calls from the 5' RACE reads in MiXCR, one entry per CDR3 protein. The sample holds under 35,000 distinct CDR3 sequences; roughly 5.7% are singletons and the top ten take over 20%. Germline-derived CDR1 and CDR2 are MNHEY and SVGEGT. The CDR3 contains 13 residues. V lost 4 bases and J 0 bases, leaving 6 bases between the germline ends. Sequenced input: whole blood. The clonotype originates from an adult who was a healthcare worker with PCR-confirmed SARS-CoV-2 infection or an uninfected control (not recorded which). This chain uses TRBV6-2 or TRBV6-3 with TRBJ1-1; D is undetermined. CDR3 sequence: CASSWEMNTEAFF. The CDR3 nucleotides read TGTGCCAGCAGTTGGGAAATGAACACTGAAGCTTTCTTT.